The table lists the clone carrying this T cell receptor (beta chain) with many counts. Its antigen is not identified. This entry belongs to a study of Graves' ophthalmopathy and Graves' hyperthyroidism. Overall study results and limits: Most thyroid clonotypes expanded beyond 0.001 frequency were also found in blood.

Germline lookup yields CDR1 SGHRS and CDR2 YFSETQ. The V and J ends lost 2 bases and 1 base respectively, with 9 bases between them. The CDR3 runs 15 residues. Beta-chain TCR CDR3 regions were amplified from RNA transcripts. The library came from an HTBI-primed first-round RT-PCR and a second-round multiplex PCR. TCRdb reprocessed the multiplex PCR reads via MiXCR and lists one record per CDR3 protein. Of hundreds of thousands of distinct CDR3 sequences in the sample, 20% to 25% are singletons; the top ten hold around 7%. Fresh peripheral blood (less than 11 ml) yielded the PBMCs. Sequencing was performed on peripheral blood. The sequence came from a woman between 18 and 30 years old with stable Graves' hyperthyroidism. Some clones in this sample may be carry-over from other donors' samples. V is TRBV5-1 and J is TRBJ2-2; D is perhaps TRBD1 (5 bases). The CDR3, as DNA: TGCGCCAGCAGCTTCCGTACAGGGAACACCGGGGAGCTGTTTTTT. Translation: CASSFRTGNTGELFF.